This TCR beta chain was identified in a study of T cell changes during pregnancy in multiple sclerosis. Some clones are missing from TCRdb's copy, which holds only in-frame ones; the method was immunoSEQ multiplex PCR. The data contain tens of thousands of clones, about nine tenths of them singletons. The length of the CDR3 is 15 residues. The ends were cut back, 0 bases at V and 6 bases at J, with 9 bases in the middle. From germline, CDR1 is LGHNA and CDR2 YNFKEQ. The receptor comes from a female donor with multiple sclerosis, enrolled in a pregnancy study. The chain carries TRBV4-2 and TRBJ1-6; no definite D call. The input for sequencing was peripheral blood, taken in the first trimester of pregnancy. CDR3 region: CASSQDSGINSPLHF. The CDR3 DNA reads TGTGCCAGCAGCCAAGATTCGGGGATTAATTCACCCCTCCACTTT.